The 21 T cell receptor beta chains reported below all come from one sample, sequenced in a study of regulatory T cells in long-lasting Graves disease. Construction of TCR beta libraries relied on iRepertoire HTBI primers and on Arm-PCR targeting CDR3 regions. Each CDR3 protein gets one entry after TCRdb re-called the multiplex PCR reads with MiXCR. The data hold 450,000 to 650,000 distinct CDR3 sequences, with approximately 16% observed a single time. This sample's time point: newly diagnosed GD, antithyroid drugs for less than 3 months. RNA extracted from PBMCs served as the sequencing template. This sample was also put to use in a study of T cells in Graves' hyperthyroidism and ophthalmopathy.

This material consisted of peripheral blood mononuclear cells (PBMCs), taken at new diagnosis, from a patient treated with antithyroid drugs. Every receptor here comes from a woman aged 35-60 years with Graves disease.

This clonotype was counted at least ten times. This sequence joins TRBV2 and TRBJ1-2; D call uncertain. This CDR3 contains 13 residues. V gave up 8 bases and J gave up 3 bases, with 13 bases separating them. CDR1 is SNHLY, CDR2 FYNNEI, per germline. The CDR3 region is CASGVVSDYGYTF. The DNA for the CDR3 is TGTGCCAGCGGGGTGGTCTCGGACTATGGCTACACCTTC. The variable domain in full, completed from reference TRBV2 and TRBJ1-2, reads EPEVTQTPSHQVTQMGQEVILRCVPISNHLYFYWYRQILGQKVEFLVSFYNNEISEKSEIFDDQFSVERPDGSNFTLKIRSTKLEDSAMYFCASGVVSDYGYTFGSGTRLTVV.

V usage is TRBV13 and J usage is TRBJ2-1; 8 nucleotides line up with TRBD2. J was trimmed by 6 bases and V by 7 bases; bases with no gene match: 8. Germline CDR1 PRHDT, CDR2 FYEKMQ (reference sequence). The CDR3 covers 14 residues. The chain's CDR3 is CASTPGGSSNEQFF. As DNA, the CDR3 is TGTGCCAGCACGCCGGGGGGGTCCAGCAATGAGCAGTTCTTC.

This clonotype came up a few times. This rearrangement joins TRBV12-3 or TRBV12-4 to TRBJ1-1; 7 nucleotides line up with TRBD1. With V trimmed by 4 bases and J by 4 bases, 9 bases remained unmatched. The CDR3 length is 15 residues. In nucleotides, the CDR3 is TGTGCCAGCAGTTACACAGACAACAGGGGCACTGAAGCTTTCTTT. Translated: CASSYTDNRGTEAFF.

This clonotype occurred many times. The V and J genes are TRBV5-4 and TRBJ1-1; D is uncertain. CDR1 and CDR2 (germline): SGHNT, YYREEE (reference sequence). The CDR3 length is 13 residues. The germline V and J ends were trimmed by 4 bases and 0 bases, with 7 bases remaining between them. The CDR3, as DNA: TGTGCCAGCAGCATTGTGGTGAACACTGAAGCTTTCTTT. It encodes CASSIVVNTEAFF. The whole variable domain, filled in from reference TRBV5-4 and TRBJ1-1, reads ETGVTQSPTHLIKTRGQQVTLRCSSQSGHNTVSWYQQALGQGPQFIFQYYREEENGRGNFPPRFSGLQFPNYSSELNVNALELDDSALYLCASSIVVNTEAFFGQGTRLTVV.

This clonotype has a count of ten or more. The genes are TRBV6-2 or TRBV6-3 and TRBJ1-2; TRBD1 agrees at 10 bases. CDR3 size: 15 residues. Germline V gives CDR1 MNHEY, CDR2 SVGEGT. The V gene end was trimmed by 4 bases and the J gene end by 4 bases; junction bases not matched to a gene: 6. CDR3 sequence reads: CASSLDRGAPYGYTF. The CDR3 region has the DNA TGTGCCAGCAGTTTGGACAGGGGGGCCCCCTATGGCTACACCTTC.

J is TRBJ2-7 and V is TRBV2, with 10 nucleotides matching TRBD1. Trimming at V came to 7 bases and at J to 3 bases, leaving 3 bases not matched to a gene. The CDR3 length is 13 residues. Germline CDR1 reads SNHLY; CDR2 reads FYNNEI. CDR3 DNA: TGTGCCAGCAAGTGGACAGGGGGCTACGAGCAGTACTTC. Protein product: CASKWTGGYEQYF. The full variable domain, with the rest looked up from reference TRBV2 and TRBJ2-7, is EPEVTQTPSHQVTQMGQEVILRCVPISNHLYFYWYRQILGQKVEFLVSFYNNEISEKSEIFDDQFSVERPDGSNFTLKIRSTKLEDSAMYFCASKWTGGYEQYFGPGTRLTVT.

In its sample, this clonotype was seen many times. The chain combines TRBV2 with TRBJ2-1; D perhaps matches TRBD2 (5 bases). V was clipped by 4 bases and J by 1 base, with 14 bases between them. The germline V gene has CDR1 SNHLY and CDR2 FYNNEI. The CDR3 consists of 16 residues. CDR3 loop: CASSAHSEISYNEQFF. As DNA, the CDR3 is TGTGCCAGCAGTGCCCATAGCGAGATATCCTACAATGAGCAGTTCTTC. The whole variable domain, remainder taken from reference TRBV2 and TRBJ2-1, is EPEVTQTPSHQVTQMGQEVILRCVPISNHLYFYWYRQILGQKVEFLVSFYNNEISEKSEIFDDQFSVERPDGSNFTLKIRSTKLEDSAMYFCASSAHSEISYNEQFFGPGTRLTVL.

Only a few counts were recorded for this clonotype. The chain carries TRBV19 and TRBJ1-2; 7 bases fit TRBD1. V lost 7 bases, J lost 5 bases, and 10 bases stayed unmatched. The germline V gene has CDR1 LNHDA and CDR2 SQIVND (reference sequence). CDR3 length equals 14 residues. As DNA, the CDR3 is TGTGCCAGTAACCCTGCGGACAGGCTGTATGGCTACACCTTC. Translation: CASNPADRLYGYTF. Combining the CDR3 with reference TRBV19 and TRBJ1-2 gives the whole variable domain DGGITQSPKYLFRKEGQNVTLSCEQNLNHDAMYWYRQDPGQGLRLIYYSQIVNDFQKGDIAEGYSVSREKKESFPLTVTSAQKNPTAFYLCASNPADRLYGYTFGSGTRLTVV.

This clonotype was detected ten times or more. This chain connects TRBV3-1 to TRBJ1-1, with D uncertain. CDR3 size: 15 residues. Germline V gene sequence: CDR1 LGHDT, CDR2 YNNKEL (reference sequence). Trimming took 0 bases from V and 1 from J, leaving 9 bases between them. This CDR3 reads CASSQDGSGNTEAFF. Written as DNA, the CDR3 is TGTGCCAGCAGCCAAGATGGGTCGGGGAACACTGAAGCTTTCTTT. The variable domain in full, with the rest retrieved from reference TRBV3-1 and TRBJ1-1, is DTAVSQTPKYLVTQMGNDKSIKCEQNLGHDTMYWYKQDSKKFLKIMFSYNNKELIINETVPNRFSPKSPDKAHLNLHINSLELGDSAVYFCASSQDGSGNTEAFFGQGTRLTVV.

In this sample, this clonotype turned up many times. The chain employs TRBV13 and TRBJ1-1; D gene unclear. This CDR3 region has 15 residues. The V gene's germline CDR1 is PRHDT and CDR2 FYEKMQ (reference sequence). Trimming removed 8 bases at V and 1 base at J, with 17 bases between. The CDR3 coding sequence is TGTGCCAGCTTCTTATTCGCCACAAGGAACACTGAAGCTTTCTTT. This codes for CASFLFATRNTEAFF.

This clonotype was found many times. V is TRBV28 and J is TRBJ2-3; D might be TRBD2 (6 bases). CDR1 is MDHEN and CDR2 is SYDVKM in the germline V gene. The CDR3 has 16 residues. The V gene lost 4 bases and the J gene lost 0 bases, with 14 bases spanning the gap. CDR3 sequence reads: CASSSLPGGSTDTQYF. CDR3 bases: TGTGCCAGCAGTTCCCTTCCCGGGGGAAGCACAGATACGCAGTATTTT.

In this sample, this clonotype turned up many times. The rearrangement uses TRBV20-1 and TRBJ2-1; 8 bases line up with TRBD1. The V gene end was trimmed by 3 bases and the J gene end by 2 bases; junction bases not matched to a gene: 6. Per germline, CDR1 DFQATT and CDR2 SNEGSKA (reference sequence). The CDR3 loop spans 15 amino acids. This chain's CDR3 is CSASRLQGAYNEQFF. The CDR3 DNA reads TGCAGTGCTAGTCGATTACAGGGGGCCTACAATGAGCAGTTCTTC.

The J gene is TRBJ2-2, the V gene TRBV5-5; no reliable D call. V was pared by 8 bases and J by 3 bases, with 20 bases between. Germline values: CDR1 SGHKS, CDR2 YYEKEE (reference sequence). The CDR3 is 16 residues long. The CDR3 DNA reads as TGTGCCAGTACAGAGCGCGCGACCACATACACCGGGGAGCTGTTTTTT. Translating it yields CASTERATTYTGELFF.

This chain joins TRBV20-1 and TRBJ1-6; D unresolved. The V end was cut by 1 base, the J end by 10 bases, with 11 bases between. Germline values: CDR1 DFQATT, CDR2 SNEGSKA (reference sequence). The CDR3 contains 13 residues. Here the CDR3 DNA reads TGCAGTGCTAGAGTTGTAGGAGAATCACCCCTCCACTTT. Amino acid sequence: CSARVVGESPLHF.

This rearrangement joins TRBV20-1 to TRBJ2-4, with D possibly TRBD2 on 6 matching bases. Germline CDR1 and CDR2: DFQATT and SNEGSKA (reference sequence). There are 12 residues in the CDR3. Trimming removed 0 bases from V and 7 bases from J, with 7 bases in between. The CDR3 reads CSARDGGNIQYF. The CDR3 DNA is TGCAGTGCTAGAGATGGGGGGAACATTCAGTACTTC.

The chain employs TRBV4-1 and TRBJ2-7; unclear D gene. Germline values: CDR1 MGHRA, CDR2 YSYEKL. The CDR3 contains 15 residues. Trimming left V 0 bases short and J 0 bases short, with 9 bases between. The CDR3 nucleotides are TGCGCCAGCAGCCAAGAGTGGTCTAACTCCTACGAGCAGTACTTC. Its protein product is CASSQEWSNSYEQYF.

This clonotype came up many times. This sequence joins TRBV3-1 and TRBJ2-1; the D is unclear. Germline V gene lookup returns CDR1 LGHDT and CDR2 YNNKEL (reference sequence). V was cut by 0 bases and J by 1 base, with 7 bases left in between. The CDR3 spans 15 residues. In DNA, the CDR3 is TGTGCCAGCAGCCAAGATGGTCCTTCCTACAATGAGCAGTTCTTC. Amino acids: CASSQDGPSYNEQFF.

The table lists this clonotype with many counts. J is TRBJ2-1 and V is TRBV5-8, with no clear D. V lost 4 bases and J 8 bases, leaving 10 bases between the germline ends. The CDR3 is made up of 12 amino acids. Germline CDR1 is SGHTS and CDR2 is YDEGEE. The chain's CDR3 is CASSAVSHEQFF. CDR3 DNA: TGTGCCAGCAGCGCCGTTAGCCATGAGCAGTTCTTC.

The J gene is TRBJ1-3, the V gene TRBV19; 8 bases fit TRBD1. The J segment lost 3 bases and the V segment lost 5 bases, leaving 6 bases of the junction unmatched. The CDR3 spans 15 residues. The germline CDR1 and CDR2 sequences are LNHDA and SQIVND (reference sequence). CDR3 sequence: CASSFGTGYGNTIYF. The CDR3 DNA is TGTGCCAGTAGTTTCGGGACAGGATATGGAAACACCATATATTTT.

The CDR3 spells CASRDSGGAEETQYF. The DNA of the CDR3 is TGTGCCAGCAGAGATAGCGGGGGGGCGGAAGAGACCCAGTACTTC. The chain joins TRBV9 to TRBJ2-5, with 11 positions matching TRBD2. Trimming took 5 bases from V and 3 from J; bases not matched to a gene: 6. The CDR3 runs to 15 residues. Germline-derived CDR1 and CDR2 are SGDLS and YYNGEE.

This clonotype was recorded many times. V gene TRBV18 combines with J gene TRBJ1-5, with no clear D. The V gene's germline CDR1 is KGHSH and CDR2 LQKENI. V lost 2 bases to trimming and J lost 1 base, with 6 bases between them. CDR3 length equals 14 residues. CDR3 protein: CASSPDMSNQPQHF. The CDR3, as DNA: TGTGCCAGCTCACCAGACATGAGCAATCAGCCCCAGCATTTT.